This T cell receptor (beta chain) was identified in a study of shared clonotypes between healthy human individuals. Study details: Researchers drew samples from two women and three men aged 18 to 49.

Division of CD4+ cells produced a CD45RA+ naive subset and a CD45RA-negative memory subset. The V gene end was trimmed by 0 bases and the J gene end by 7 bases; junction bases not matched to a gene: 7. This CDR3 region has 16 residues. From germline, CDR1 is SGHAT and CDR2 FQNNGV. In the original processing: Sequence data from immunoSEQ were junction-only and lacked quality scores; consequently, filtering differed. Sequencing used immunoSEQ multiplex PCR; TCRdb keeps in-frame clones, though not all of them. V and J calls and clone size are as listed in that table; D and trimming were resolved from the DNA. The sample carries more than 500,000 clones, 95% to 96% recorded once.

The source of this sequence is a woman in her thirties in good health. This rearrangement joins TRBV11-2 to TRBJ2-2; 8 nucleotides agree with TRBD2. Sequenced material: naive CD4+ T cells sorted from blood. The subset was: CD45RA+ positively selected. CDR3 nucleotides: TGTGCCAGCAGCTTAGAAGGGTGGGGACTAGGCGGGGAGCTGTTTTTT. Residues: CASSLEGWGLGGELFF.